Listed below are T cell receptor beta chains from one sample, sequenced in a study of tumor-infiltrating lymphocytes in primary liver carcinoma. In TCRdb, the multiplex PCR reads were re-called with MiXCR into one record per CDR3 protein. The table has approximately 190,000 distinct CDR3 sequences, over 80% seen once; the top ten hold 15% to 20%. Sequenced input: tumor tissue from primary liver carcinoma. The receptor source for this set is a man aged 35 to 55 with primary liver carcinoma and hepatitis B virus infection. The CDR3 runs from the conserved cysteine through the conserved F or W. Each record gives: CDR3 DNA, CDR3 protein, clone size, D gene, V gene, J gene. The D gene is left open where the match is weak. Only some rows state a clone size, as once, few, many or a class for expanded clones.

CDR3nt: TGTTCCAGATGCTCAGCTAGCGGGAGTAGGACCCAGTACTTC
CDR3aa: CSRCSASGSRTQYF
abundance: once
d_gene: TRBD2
v_gene: TRBV11-2
j_gene: TRBJ2-5

CDR3nt: TGTGCCAGCAGTTTAGCGCTAGGAAGGACAGGGCGGTCCACAGAAGCTTTCTTT
CDR3aa: CASSLALGRTGRSTEAFF
abundance: NA
d_gene: TRBD1
v_gene: TRBV12-3/TRBV12-4
j_gene: TRBJ1-1

CDR3nt: TGTGCCAGCAGCTTAAGCGGGAGTGGAACAGGGAGGCTGTTTTTT
CDR3aa: CASSLSGSGTGRLFF
abundance: NA
d_gene: TRBD2
v_gene: TRBV11-1
j_gene: TRBJ2-2

CDR3nt: TGTGCCAGCAGCCCCCGGAGGATTAGCAATCAGTCCCAGCATTTT
CDR3aa: CASSPRRISNQSQHF
abundance: NA
d_gene: NA
v_gene: TRBV6-5
j_gene: TRBJ1-5

CDR3nt: TGTGCCGGCAGCTCCCCTCCCGGCGGGAGGGTCTTTAGTGAGCAGTTCTTC
CDR3aa: CAGSSPPGGRVFSEQFF
abundance: NA
d_gene: TRBD2
v_gene: TRBV11-1
j_gene: TRBJ2-1

CDR3nt: TGTGCCACCAGCTTGACAGGGGACACTGAAGCCTTCTTT
CDR3aa: CATSLTGDTEAFF
abundance: NA
d_gene: TRBD1
v_gene: TRBV7-9
j_gene: TRBJ1-1

CDR3nt: TGCAGTCTTGTGGACGCACCTGGCGAGCAGTACTTC
CDR3aa: CSLVDAPGEQYF
abundance: NA
d_gene: NA
v_gene: TRBV29-1
j_gene: TRBJ2-7

CDR3nt: TGTGCCAGCAGCTCTCAGTGGGGTAATTCACCTCTCCACTTT
CDR3aa: CASSSQWGNSPLHF
abundance: few
d_gene: NA
v_gene: TRBV7-9
j_gene: TRBJ1-6

CDR3nt: TGCGCCAGCAACCAATATCTTTGGACAGGGGGGTACACCGGGGAGCTGTTTTTT
CDR3aa: CASNQYLWTGGYTGELFF
abundance: NA
d_gene: TRBD1
v_gene: TRBV4-3
j_gene: TRBJ2-2

CDR3nt: TGCAGCGTTGCCCCGGGATTGGCCTCTGGAGTGCAGTACTTC
CDR3aa: CSVAPGLASGVQYF
abundance: NA
d_gene: NA
v_gene: TRBV29-1
j_gene: TRBJ2-7

CDR3nt: TGTGCCAGCACCCAAGATCGAACAGGCTGGGGCTTCACCTTC
CDR3aa: CASTQDRTGWGFTF
abundance: NA
d_gene: NA
v_gene: TRBV4-2
j_gene: TRBJ1-2

CDR3nt: TGTGCCAGCATAGAAGCGGGAGGGATCTACAATGCGCAGTTCTTC
CDR3aa: CASIEAGGIYNAQFF
abundance: NA
d_gene: TRBD2
v_gene: TRBV6-1
j_gene: TRBJ2-1

CDR3nt: TGTGCCAGCAGCTTCCGTGACTCAGGCCCAAATGAGCAGTTCTTC
CDR3aa: CASSFRDSGPNEQFF
abundance: NA
d_gene: NA
v_gene: TRBV7-3
j_gene: TRBJ2-1

CDR3nt: TGTGCCAGCAGTGACACGGGGGGGAGCTACAATGAGCAGTTCTTC
CDR3aa: CASSDTGGSYNEQFF
abundance: few
d_gene: TRBD2
v_gene: TRBV6-4
j_gene: TRBJ2-1

CDR3nt: TGTGCCAGCAGCCTAACCCGGACAGCGACAGATACGCAGTATTTT
CDR3aa: CASSLTRTATDTQYF
abundance: many
d_gene: NA
v_gene: TRBV4-2
j_gene: TRBJ2-3

CDR3nt: TGTGCCAGCAGCTTAGATTTAGGTGGCTCCTACGTGCAGTACTTC
CDR3aa: CASSLDLGGSYVQYF
abundance: few
d_gene: NA
v_gene: TRBV11-2
j_gene: TRBJ2-7

CDR3nt: TGTGCCAGCAGTTACTTTGGTCCTCGGATTACTGAAGGTTTCTTT
CDR3aa: CASSYFGPRITEGFF
abundance: NA
d_gene: NA
v_gene: TRBV6-5
j_gene: TRBJ1-1